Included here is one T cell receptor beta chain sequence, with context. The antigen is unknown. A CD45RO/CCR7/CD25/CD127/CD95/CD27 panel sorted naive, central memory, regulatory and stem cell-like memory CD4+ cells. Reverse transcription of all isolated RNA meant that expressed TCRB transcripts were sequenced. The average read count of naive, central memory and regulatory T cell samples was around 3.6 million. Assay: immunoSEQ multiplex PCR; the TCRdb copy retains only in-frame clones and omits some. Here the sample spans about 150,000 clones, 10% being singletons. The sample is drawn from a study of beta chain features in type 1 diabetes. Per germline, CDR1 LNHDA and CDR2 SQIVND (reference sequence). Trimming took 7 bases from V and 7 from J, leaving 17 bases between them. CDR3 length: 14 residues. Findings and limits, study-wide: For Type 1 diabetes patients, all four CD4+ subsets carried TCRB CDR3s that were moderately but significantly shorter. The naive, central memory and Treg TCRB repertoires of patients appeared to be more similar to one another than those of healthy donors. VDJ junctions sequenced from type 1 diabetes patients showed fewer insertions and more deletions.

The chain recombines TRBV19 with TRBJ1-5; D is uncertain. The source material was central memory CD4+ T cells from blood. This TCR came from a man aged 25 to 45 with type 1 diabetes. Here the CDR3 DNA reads TGTGCCAGTACCGACGCTCGAGACGGGCAGCCCCAGCATTTT. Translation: CASTDARDGQPQHF.